The next 8 T cell receptor beta chains were all read from a single sample in a study of response to subunit inactivated influenza vaccine. From the RT-PCR reads, TCRdb called clonotypes with MiXCR, one entry per CDR3 protein. This table holds around 600,000 distinct CDR3 sequences, about 11% found once. These data also formed part of another study, on T cells expressing NK-cell markers. From that study: The TCR beta cDNA came from 5'RACE template switching with UMIs.

This specimen consisted of PBMCs from blood, obtained on the day of vaccination. These TCRs come from a man in his fifties who received an inactivated influenza vaccine.

This clonotype was recorded a few times. The rearrangement links TRBV4-2 to TRBJ2-7; D is unclear. Trimming cost V 0 bases and J 0 bases, with 9 bases left between them. There are 15 residues in the CDR3. Germline CDR1 is LGHNA and CDR2 is YNFKEQ. This chain's CDR3 is CASSQDAARSYEQYF. The CDR3 DNA sequence: TGTGCCAGCAGCCAAGACGCGGCGCGCTCCTACGAGCAGTACTTC.

CDR3: CASSPGLAGLTSTDTQYF. Written as DNA, the CDR3 is TGCGCCAGCAGCCCGGGACTAGCGGGGCTTACTAGCACAGATACGCAGTATTTT. The chain has TRBV5-1 and TRBJ2-3; 13 nucleotides align to TRBD2. From germline, CDR1 is SGHRS and CDR2 YFSETQ. This CDR3 spans 18 amino acids. The ends lost 4 bases at V and 0 bases at J; junction bases unmatched: 8.

This rearrangement joins TRBV24-1 to TRBJ2-5; D uncertain. In germline, CDR1 is KGHDR, CDR2 SFDVKD. This CDR3 has 12 amino acids. The V end was cut by 1 base, the J end by 5 bases, with 4 bases between. Here the CDR3 reads CATSDFWETQYF. As DNA, the CDR3 is TGTGCCACCAGTGATTTCTGGGAGACCCAGTACTTC.

This clonotype was seen only a few times. V usage is TRBV5-1 and J usage is TRBJ1-5; tentative D call: TRBD1 (5 bases). The CDR3 sequence is 16 residues long. CDR1 is SGHRS and CDR2 is YFSETQ in the germline V gene. V dropped 0 bases and J dropped 1 base, with 11 bases sitting between them. DNA of the CDR3: TGCGCCAGCAGCTTGGACGGGGGGGGGAGCAATCAGCCCCAGCATTTT. As protein: CASSLDGGGSNQPQHF.

As DNA, the CDR3 is TGTGCCAGCAGCTTGTCGGGACAGGACGTATACGAGCAGTACTTC. As protein: CASSLSGQDVYEQYF. V is TRBV5-6 and J is TRBJ2-7; 8 nucleotides line up with TRBD1. Per the germline V gene, CDR1 is SGHDT and CDR2 is YYEEEE. J gave up 4 bases and V 1 base, and 7 bases lay outside the gene matches. This CDR3 comprises 15 residues.

This clonotype was found a few times. The CDR3 nucleotides read TGTGCCAGCAGCTTAGGAGCCAGGCAGACCCAGTACTTC. Amino acid sequence: CASSLGARQTQYF. V gene TRBV11-2 combines with J gene TRBJ2-5; no definite D call. CDR3 length: 13 amino acids. Trimming left V 1 base short and J 6 bases short, with 9 bases between. Germline V gene lookup returns CDR1 SGHAT and CDR2 FQNNGV.

This clonotype has a count of ten or more. The CDR3 DNA sequence: TGCGCCAGCAGCTTGGTCCGGGACAATGAGCAGTTCTTC. This gives the protein CASSLVRDNEQFF. V usage is TRBV5-1 and J usage is TRBJ2-1; D gene ambiguous. Germline V gene sequence: CDR1 SGHRS, CDR2 YFSETQ. The CDR3 loop spans 13 amino acids. V lost 0 bases to trimming and J lost 5 bases, with 6 bases between them.

In its sample, this clonotype was seen a few times. This chain joins TRBV7-8 and TRBJ2-5; D is perhaps TRBD2 (5 bases). The CDR3 extends over 15 amino acids. Per germline, CDR1 SGHVS and CDR2 FQNEAQ. V was cut by 5 bases and J by 4 bases, with 17 bases left in between. The DNA for the CDR3 is TGTGCCAGCAGCCCCGCGCGGGTGGTGGGAGAGACCCAGTACTTC. Amino acids: CASSPARVVGETQYF.